Listed here are 21 T cell receptor beta chains from one sample, sequenced in a study of CD8 T cells in Susac syndrome. cDNA came from roughly 0.47 to 1 ug RNA primed by random hexamers. TCRdb itself ran the immunoSEQ multiplex PCR reads through MiXCR, one entry per CDR3 protein. The sample yields some 110,000 distinct CDR3 sequences, 85% to 95% seen once. Sequencing was performed on CD4+ T cells from PBMCs. These receptors originate from a human donor with multiple sclerosis.

The chain uses TRBV6-2 or TRBV6-3 and TRBJ1-2, with D hard to call. This CDR3 contains 11 residues. Trimming took 9 bases from V and 7 from J, leaving 12 bases between them. Germline V gives CDR1 MNHEY, CDR2 SVGEGT. The CDR3 is CASSGLLGYTF. CDR3 bases: TGTGCCAGTTCCGGATTGCTTGGCTACACCTTC.

V is TRBV5-1 and J is TRBJ1-1; D not resolved. CDR3 length equals 14 residues. The germline CDR1 and CDR2 sequences are SGHRS and YFSETQ. Trimming shortened V by 4 bases and J by 0 bases, and 10 bases separated the two germline ends. CDR3 sequence (DNA): TGCGCCAGCAGCCCCCTAAGGTTGAACACTGAAGCTTTCTTT. Translation: CASSPLRLNTEAFF.

V and J are TRBV2 and TRBJ2-5, with 7 bases identical to TRBD1. Germline loops: CDR1 SNHLY, CDR2 FYNNEI. The CDR3 is made up of 15 amino acids. V shed 7 bases, J shed 4 bases, and the junction held 12 bases outside the gene matches. In DNA form, the CDR3 reads TGTGCCAGCACTTTCTTTAAAGGGGGCGGAGAGACCCAGTACTTC. It codes for CASTFFKGGGETQYF.

The CDR3 nucleotides read TGCGCCAGCAGCTCGGACGCTAACTATGGCTACACCTTC. Its protein product is CASSSDANYGYTF. The chain combines TRBV5-1 with TRBJ1-2; D remains unclear. The CDR3 contains 13 residues. Trimming took 3 bases from V and 0 from J, leaving 6 bases between them. CDR1 and CDR2 from the germline V gene are SGHRS and YFSETQ.

The J gene is TRBJ1-2, the V gene TRBV7-9; TRBD1 matches 7 bases. Looked up from germline, CDR1 is SEHNR and CDR2 is FQNEAQ (reference sequence). The junction had 3 bases not matched to a gene; V was cut back by 4 bases and J by 7 bases. The CDR3 length is 12 residues. The CDR3 reads CASSWTGIGYTF. The CDR3 DNA reads TGTGCCAGCAGCTGGACAGGAATTGGCTACACCTTC.

This chain joins TRBV19 and TRBJ1-1; TRBD1 is a possible D gene (6 bases). The V gene lost 6 bases and the J gene lost 3 bases, with 17 bases spanning the gap. Germline-derived CDR1 and CDR2 are LNHDA and SQIVND (reference sequence). This CDR3 is 15 amino acids long. CDR3 in amino acids: CASSHLDRIYTEAFF. The DNA for the CDR3 is TGTGCCAGTAGCCACCTTGACAGGATTTACACTGAAGCTTTCTTT. Looking up the rest from reference TRBV19 and TRBJ1-1 gives the full variable domain: DGGITQSPKYLFRKEGQNVTLSCEQNLNHDAMYWYRQDPGQGLRLIYYSQIVNDFQKGDIAEGYSVSREKKESFPLTVTSAQKNPTAFYLCASSHLDRIYTEAFFGQGTRLTVV.

V usage is TRBV12-3 or TRBV12-4 and J usage is TRBJ2-7; 7 positions agree with TRBD2. CDR3 size: 14 residues. V shed 6 bases and J 0 bases; nucleotides not matched to a gene: 5. The CDR3 is CASSPRDYSYEQYF. The CDR3 DNA reads TGTGCCAGCAGCCCAAGGGACTACTCCTACGAGCAGTACTTC.

The chain carries TRBV9 and TRBJ1-5; D gene ambiguous. The CDR3 runs 14 residues. Trimming stripped 0 bases from V and 6 bases from J, with 10 bases between. The germline CDR1 and CDR2 sequences are SGDLS and YYNGEE. The CDR3 nucleotides are TGTGCCAGCAGCGTAGAAGTAGTAGGTCAGCCCCAGCATTTT. This encodes CASSVEVVGQPQHF.

The chain couples TRBV10-3 to TRBJ1-2; D call uncertain. The CDR3 contains 17 residues. V was trimmed by 0 bases and J by 4 bases, leaving 18 bases between them. CDR1 and CDR2 (germline): ENHRY, SYGVKD. CDR3 sequence (DNA): TGTGCCATCAGTGAGTCTGCAGGCACTTCCGGCGGCTATGGCTACACCTTC. This sequence encodes CAISESAGTSGGYGYTF.

This clonotype showed up just once. V and J are TRBV20-1 and TRBJ1-1; 7 bases align to TRBD1. The CDR3 consists of 13 residues. Trimming cost V 6 bases and J 4 bases; bases outside gene matches: 8. In germline, CDR1 is DFQATT, CDR2 SNEGSKA (reference sequence). The chain's CDR3 is CSALQGVGTEAFF. CDR3 nucleotides: TGCAGTGCGCTGCAGGGGGTCGGCACTGAAGCTTTCTTT.

The rearrangement links TRBV29-1 to TRBJ1-1, with D unresolved. The CDR3 sequence is 13 residues long. The germline V gene encodes CDR1 SQVTM and CDR2 ANQGSEA. V lost 7 bases and J 1 base, leaving 13 bases between the germline ends. The DNA of the CDR3 is TGCAGCGGAGTGCAGCGATCGAACACTGAAGCTTTCTTT. Translating gives CSGVQRSNTEAFF. Looking up the rest from reference TRBV29-1 and TRBJ1-1 gives the full variable domain: SAVISQKPSRDICQRGTSLTIQCQVDSQVTMMFWYRQQPGQSLTLIATANQGSEATYESGFVIDKFPISRPNLTFSTLTVSNMSPEDSSIYLCSGVQRSNTEAFFGQGTRLTVV.

This chain links TRBV6-5 with TRBJ1-5; D remains ambiguous. V lost 3 bases, J lost 1 base, and 4 bases lay in between. Germline CDR1 and CDR2: MNHEY and SVGAGI. The CDR3 extends over 13 amino acids. The CDR3 reads CASSYGSNQPQHF. The CDR3 DNA follows: TGTGCCAGCAGTTATGGCAGCAATCAGCCCCAGCATTTT.

In DNA, the CDR3 is TGCAGTGCTAGAGATTGGGGACAGGGGGAGACCCAGTACTTC. Protein sequence: CSARDWGQGETQYF. The genes are TRBV20-1 and TRBJ2-5; 10 bases line up with TRBD1. Germline CDR1 is DFQATT and CDR2 is SNEGSKA (reference sequence). Unmatched junction bases numbered 3, after V lost 0 bases and J lost 5 bases. CDR3 length: 14 amino acids.

The CDR3 DNA is TGTGCCAGCAGCCACAGGGCGTCGGGGTATGAAAAACTGTTTTTT. The encoded protein is CASSHRASGYEKLFF. This chain connects TRBV6-5 to TRBJ1-4; D is perhaps TRBD1 (6 bases). This CDR3 comprises 15 residues. In germline, CDR1 is MNHEY, CDR2 SVGAGI. The ends were cut back, 6 bases at V and 6 bases at J, with 17 bases in the middle.

The chain has TRBV28 and TRBJ2-4; D is ambiguous. CDR3 size: 13 residues. Trimming removed 7 bases at V and 6 bases at J, with 13 bases between. Per germline, CDR1 MDHEN and CDR2 SYDVKM. CDR3 DNA sequence: TGTGCCAGCATCCCCGGTTCCCGAAACATTCAGTACTTC. It translates to CASIPGSRNIQYF. Drawing the rest from reference TRBV28 and TRBJ2-4, the complete variable domain is DVKVTQSSRYLVKRTGEKVFLECVQDMDHENMFWYRQDPGLGLRLIYFSYDVKMKEKGDIPEGYSVSREKKERFSLILESASTNQTSMYLCASIPGSRNIQYFGAGTRLSVL.

The V call is TRBV12-3 or TRBV12-4, the J call TRBJ1-4; D is uncertain. This CDR3 is built from 14 residues. The V and J ends lost 7 bases and 4 bases respectively, with 13 bases between them. The CDR3 nucleotides read TGTGCCAGCACCCTGTCGGGGAGTAATGAAAAACTGTTTTTT. As protein: CASTLSGSNEKLFF.

The chain has TRBV4-3 and TRBJ2-2; 7 bases are a match to TRBD1. The V gene's germline CDR1 is LGHNA and CDR2 YSLEER. The CDR3 has 17 residues. V shed 2 bases and J 2 bases; nucleotides not matched to a gene: 8. In DNA, the CDR3 is TGCGCCAGCAGCCAACACCTCGGGACAGACAACACCGGGGAGCTGTTTTTT. This sequence encodes CASSQHLGTDNTGELFF.

The V call is TRBV7-2, the J call TRBJ2-2, with D tentatively TRBD1 or TRBD2 (5 bases each). Germline CDR1 reads SGHTA; CDR2 reads FQGNSA. The CDR3 contains 16 residues. V was cut by 7 bases and J by 4 bases, with 19 bases left in between. The CDR3 loop reads CASTSGRFSSTGELFF. The CDR3 coding sequence is TGTGCCAGCACCTCGGGACGATTCTCGTCCACCGGGGAGCTGTTTTTT. Based on the CDR3 plus reference TRBV7-2 and TRBJ2-2, the full variable domain is GAGVSQSPSNKVTEKGKDVELRCDPISGHTALYWYRQSLGQGLEFLIYFQGNSAPDKSGLPSDRFSAERTGGSVSTLTIQRTQQEDSAVYLCASTSGRFSSTGELFFGEGSRLTVL.

V and J are TRBV3-1 and TRBJ1-2, with D hard to call. CDR3 length: 13 amino acids. Per the germline V gene, CDR1 is LGHDT and CDR2 is YNNKEL (reference sequence). V lost 4 bases and J lost 8, with 14 bases in between. CDR3 residues: CASSPFGPSGYTF. CDR3 in DNA: TGTGCCAGCAGCCCCTTTGGACCAAGCGGCTACACCTTC.

The chain joins TRBV29-1 to TRBJ2-5; D tentatively fits TRBD1 or TRBD2 (5 bases each). The germline V gene encodes CDR1 SQVTM and CDR2 ANQGSEA. Trimming cost V 4 bases and J 5 bases, with 14 bases left between them. The CDR3 spans 13 residues. DNA for the CDR3: TGCAGCGTTGTGAAGGGGCAGCGGGAGACCCAGTACTTC. Translating gives CSVVKGQRETQYF.

V is TRBV29-1 and J is TRBJ1-1; TRBD1 matches at 8 bases. Germline trimming cut 2 bases from V and 8 bases from J; bases unmatched to any gene: 13. The CDR3 covers 15 residues. Germline CDR1 SQVTM, CDR2 ANQGSEA. This CDR3 is CSVEPSGQGIGEAFF. The CDR3 DNA reads TGCAGCGTTGAACCATCCGGACAGGGCATAGGAGAAGCTTTCTTT.